This T cell receptor (beta chain) emerged from a study of OX40 agonist ivuxolimab in advanced cancers. The study in broad terms: Ivuxolimab was an agonistic, fully human IgG2 monoclonal antibody directed against OX40 (CD134), a costimulatory receptor. Intravenous ivuxolimab was administered to patients every 2 weeks at six dose levels: 0.01, 0.1, 0.3, 1.5, 3 and 10 mg/kg. Among the roughly 52 dose-escalation patients, approximately 20 had hepatocellular carcinoma, approximately 15 melanoma, 9 renal cell carcinoma and 9 head and neck cancer. The dose-escalation cohort was around 84% male with a mean age of about 60 years, ranging from roughly 20 to 80. Prior anti-PD-1, anti-PD-L1 or anti-CTLA-4 therapy was permitted, and checkpoint inhibitors had been received by more than 35% of dose-escalation patients. Partial responses were achieved by three dose-escalation patients, of whom one had hepatocellular carcinoma and two had cutaneous melanoma. The point of sequencing TCRbeta in the periphery was to test whether ivuxolimab changed TCR sequence diversity and drove clonal T-cell expansion. The paper covers the monotherapy dose-escalation part of the phase I ivuxolimab trial, which included N = 52 patients.

Overall results and qualifications from the work: Low levels of normalized T-cell clonal expansion were also shown by some nonresponding patients. At doses of 0.1 to 3.0 mg/kg, clonal expansion of both CD4+ and CD8+ blood T cells was observed from baseline to week 6. After ivuxolimab, expanded clones were on average more numerous among CD8+ T cells than among CD4+ T cells. In partial responders in the 0.1-3.0 mg/kg groups, normalized peripheral clonal expansion was found to be among the lowest, especially among CD8+ T cells. The antigen specificity of the clonally expanded peripheral T cells was not determined.

A note on this clone: No antigen is known for it. Nothing much larger sits one base from this clone, and base qualities are not available.

Patients with a history of autoimmune disease or receiving systemic immunosuppression were excluded from the trial. Peripheral blood for TCR sequencing was collected from all dose cohorts at baseline, on cycle 4 day 1, and on cycle 7 day 1. Samples were obtained from an open-label, multicenter, first-in-human phase I dose-escalation trial of ivuxolimab. Adults with locally advanced or metastatic head and neck squamous cell, hepatocellular, melanoma or renal cell carcinoma were enrolled in the trial. Before TCR sequencing, CD4+ and CD8+ T cells were separately sorted from peripheral blood. To sequence the TCRbeta CDR3 region, genomic DNA was isolated from the sorted cells. TCRbeta CDR3 regions were sequenced using the immunoSEQ Assay. TCRdb obtained this table from immuneACCESS and retained in-frame rearrangements with V and J assigned. These tables miss some clones; where compared with another copy, unresolved V genes account for less than half of the shortfall, and the remainder is unexplained. The sample table records tens of thousands of clones; about nine tenths of these occur just once. 0.3% to 0.35% of the sample lies in the top ten.

The V and J ends are trimmed by 4 bases and 0 bases, leaving 1 base between them. Reading from cysteine to phenylalanine, the CDR3 counts 12 amino acids. Kept here is only the CDR3 DNA, which spans 36 bases and is read in frame from base 1. From a lookup of the germline V gene, CDR1 and CDR2 are MNHNS and SASEGT. The chain links TRBV6-1 with TRBJ1-3; a confident D gene designation cannot be given. Sequencing was performed on CD4+ or CD8+ T cells sorted from blood, taken in a trial of the OX40 agonist ivuxolimab. The TCR sequence derives from an adult with an advanced solid tumor such as melanoma, head and neck, liver or kidney cancer. The CDR3 region: CASSASGNTIYF. The DNA reads TGTGCCAGCAGTGCCTCTGGAAACACCATATATTTT.